This paragraph reports one T cell receptor beta chain. A read error may account for a junction end that differs from germline. TCRdb reanalysed the RT-PCR reads using MiXCR and keeps one entry per CDR3 protein. The table has 530,000 or so distinct CDR3 sequences, 14% seen once. Germline V gene sequence: CDR1 SGHTA, CDR2 FQGNSA. The CDR3 is made up of 13 amino acids. The sample belongs to a study of response to subunit inactivated influenza vaccine. This receptor was taken from a man aged 50 to 59 who received an inactivated influenza vaccine. The rearrangement joins TRBV7-2 to TRBJ2-5; D unresolved. The starting material was PBMCs from blood, obtained approximately 12 days after vaccination. CDR3 in DNA: TGTCCCAGCAGCTCCACTTGGATAGAGACCCAGTACTTC. It codes for CPSSSTWIETQYF. The whole variable domain, remainder taken from reference TRBV7-2 and TRBJ2-5, is GAGVSQSPSNKVTEKGKDVELRCDPISGHTALYWYRQSLGQGLEFLIYFQGNSAPDKSGLPSDRFSAERTGGSVSTLTIQRTQQEDSAVYLCPSSSTWIETQYFGPGTRLLVL.